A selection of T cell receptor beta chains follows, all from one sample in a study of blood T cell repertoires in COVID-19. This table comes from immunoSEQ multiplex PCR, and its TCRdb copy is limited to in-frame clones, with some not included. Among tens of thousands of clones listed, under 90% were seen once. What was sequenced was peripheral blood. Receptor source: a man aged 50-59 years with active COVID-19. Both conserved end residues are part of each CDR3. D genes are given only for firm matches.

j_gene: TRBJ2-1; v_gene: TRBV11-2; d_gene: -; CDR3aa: CASSLGVDNEQFF; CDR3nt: TGTGCCAGCAGCTTAGGAGTTGACAATGAGCAGTTCTTC
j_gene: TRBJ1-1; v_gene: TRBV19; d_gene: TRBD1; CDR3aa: CASSLLAGTGGGAEAFF; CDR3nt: TGTGCCAGTAGTCTCCTCGCCGGGACAGGGGGCGGTGCTGAAGCTTTCTTT
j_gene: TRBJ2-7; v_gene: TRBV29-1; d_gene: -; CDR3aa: CSVVSVQGGYEQYF; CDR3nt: TGCAGCGTTGTGTCGGTGCAGGGAGGCTACGAGCAGTACTTC
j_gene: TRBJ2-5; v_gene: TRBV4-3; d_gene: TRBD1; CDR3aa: CASSQGLGQGVGETQYF; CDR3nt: TGCGCCAGCAGCCAAGGGTTAGGGCAGGGGGTAGGAGAGACCCAGTACTTC
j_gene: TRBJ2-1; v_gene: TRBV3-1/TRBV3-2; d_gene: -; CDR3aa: CASSQWASAGNEQFF; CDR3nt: TGTGCCAGCAGCCAATGGGCTAGCGCAGGGAATGAGCAGTTCTTC
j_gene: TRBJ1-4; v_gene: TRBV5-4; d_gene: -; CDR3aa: CASSWGGATNEKLFF; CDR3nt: TGTGCCAGCAGCTGGGGGGGGGCAACTAATGAAAAACTGTTTTTT
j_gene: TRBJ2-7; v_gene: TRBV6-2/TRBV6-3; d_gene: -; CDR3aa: CASSSSGFSYEQYF; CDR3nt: TGTGCCAGCAGTTCAAGCGGATTCTCCTACGAGCAGTACTTC
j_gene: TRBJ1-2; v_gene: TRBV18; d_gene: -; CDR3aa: CASSPGLSGGYTF; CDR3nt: TGTGCCAGCTCACCGGGTCTCTCCGGGGGCTACACCTTC
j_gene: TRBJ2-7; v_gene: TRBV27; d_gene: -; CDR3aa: CASSPLGGEPYEQYF; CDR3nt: TGTGCCAGCAGTCCGCTGGGCGGGGAGCCCTACGAGCAGTACTTC
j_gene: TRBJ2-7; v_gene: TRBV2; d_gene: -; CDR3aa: CASTTDYEQYF; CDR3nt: TGTGCCAGCACTACAGACTACGAGCAGTACTTC